This T cell receptor (beta chain) is drawn from a study of cytomegalovirus exposure and HLA in healthy donors. Overall study results and limits: An apparent linkage of common viral pathogens to several of the most significant clusters emerged in a later analysis. Researchers reported in a later analysis that a missense DCLRE1C variant was tied to TCR beta V- and J-gene trimming.

Of note for this clone: The antigen remains unidentified.

The PCR was carried out with 60 Vbeta primers and 13 Jbeta primers. The authors' processing: A later analysis tallied about 80 million unique TCR beta chains, approximately 11 million of them shared. Sequencing used immunoSEQ multiplex PCR; TCRdb keeps in-frame clones, though not all of them. The V and J calls and clone size were taken over from that table, and D and trimming were inferred from the DNA. The sample contains 150,000 to 200,000 clones, 85% of which appear only once. Trimming removed 5 bases at V and 4 bases at J, with 17 bases between. The CDR3 extends over 15 amino acids. CDR1 SNHLY and CDR2 FYNNEI come from the germline V gene. Healthy bone marrow donors made up the donors.

This chain joins TRBV2 and TRBJ1-1; D uncertain. Material: PBMCs. The sequence was collected from a woman aged 50 to 60 in good health and CMV-seronegative. CDR3 protein: CASSRVLEMTTEAFF. The CDR3 DNA is TGTGCCAGCAGTCGGGTACTAGAGATGACCACTGAAGCTTTCTTT.